The clone carrying this T cell receptor beta chain showed up just a few times. Antigen: not known. Since all of the isolated RNA was reverse transcribed, expressed TCRB transcripts were what got sequenced. The table came from immunoSEQ multiplex PCR; TCRdb's copy has only in-frame clones and leaves some out. The profile shows 250,000 to 300,000 clones, approximately 8.1% of them singletons. It was via CD45RO/CCR7/CD25/CD127/CD95/CD27 that CD4+ naive, central memory, regulatory and stem cell-like memory cells were sorted. This record comes from a study of beta chain features in type 1 diabetes. Study-wide results and caveats: All four CD4+ subsets of Type 1 diabetes patients contained TCRB CDR3s that were moderately but significantly shorter. The influence of HLA type on TCRB rearrangement stayed undetermined.

Sequencing was carried out using central memory CD4+ T cells from blood. The receptor comes from a woman between 18 and 29 years old in good health.

The CDR3: CASSPRSGTGGGRYTF. The CDR3 region has the DNA TGTGCCAGCTCACCACGCTCCGGGACAGGAGGCGGACGCTACACCTTC. This sequence joins TRBV18 and TRBJ1-2; 8 positions agree with TRBD1. This CDR3 spans 16 amino acids. CDR1 is KGHSH and CDR2 is LQKENI in the germline V gene. Trimming at V came to 1 base and at J to 9 bases, leaving 13 bases not matched to a gene.